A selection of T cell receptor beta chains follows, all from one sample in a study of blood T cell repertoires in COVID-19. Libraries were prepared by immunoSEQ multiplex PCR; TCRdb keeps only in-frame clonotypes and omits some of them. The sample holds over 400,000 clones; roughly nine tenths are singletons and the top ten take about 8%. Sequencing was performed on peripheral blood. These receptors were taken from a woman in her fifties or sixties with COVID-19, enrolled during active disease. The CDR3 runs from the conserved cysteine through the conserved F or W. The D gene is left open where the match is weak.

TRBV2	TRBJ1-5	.	CASSGSNQPQHF
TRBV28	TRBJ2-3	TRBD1	CASSFQTGGIDTQYF
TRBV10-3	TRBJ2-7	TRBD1	CAIKEWTGRTYEQYF
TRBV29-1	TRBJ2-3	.	CSVDSSDGNTQYF
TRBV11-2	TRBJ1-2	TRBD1	CASSPTIPLTGGTNYGYTF
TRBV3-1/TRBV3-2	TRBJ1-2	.	CASSPGVQGYTF
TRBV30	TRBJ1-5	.	CAWNDGRGNQPQHF
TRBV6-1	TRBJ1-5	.	CASSEWGGNQPQHF
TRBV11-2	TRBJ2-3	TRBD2	CASRPPGLAGWNTQYF
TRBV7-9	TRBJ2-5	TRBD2	CASSLPRTMTSGGETQYF
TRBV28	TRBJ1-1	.	CASSPYPEPPNTEAFF
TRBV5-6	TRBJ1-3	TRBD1	CASSYGQASGNTIYF
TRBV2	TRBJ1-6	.	CASSPLHGANSPLHF
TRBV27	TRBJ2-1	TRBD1	CASSHQIRDRAYNEQFF
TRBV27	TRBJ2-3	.	CASSPGLLTDTQYF
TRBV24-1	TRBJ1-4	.	CATSDLGRSDEKLFF
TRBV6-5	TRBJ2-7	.	CASSKYRAYEQYF
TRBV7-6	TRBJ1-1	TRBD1	CASSLGQGGNTEAFF
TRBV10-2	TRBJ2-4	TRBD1	CASSDLLGQGAKNIQYF
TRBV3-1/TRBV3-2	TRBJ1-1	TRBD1	CASSSPSETGAEAFF
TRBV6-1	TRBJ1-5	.	CASSEIVRRGNNQPQHF
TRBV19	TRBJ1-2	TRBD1	CASSISKGAGRRF
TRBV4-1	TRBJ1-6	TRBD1	CASSRRDRSPLHF
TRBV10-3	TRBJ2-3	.	CAIRQGGGTDTQYF
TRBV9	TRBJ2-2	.	CASSPYSGELFF
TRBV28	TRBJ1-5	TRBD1	CASSTTSGGGGNQPQHF
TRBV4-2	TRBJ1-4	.	CASSQGRGGLEKLFF
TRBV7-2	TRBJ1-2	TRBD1	CASSLGQGGGGYTF
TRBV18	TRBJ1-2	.	CASSPLQGSYGYTF
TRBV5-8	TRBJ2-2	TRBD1	CASSPGGNTGELFF
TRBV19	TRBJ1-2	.	CASSIGPANYGYTF
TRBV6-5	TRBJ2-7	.	CASSYSKTGIYEQYF
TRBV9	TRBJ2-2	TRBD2	CASSVEGGRLTGELFF
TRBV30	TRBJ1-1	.	CAWSVRRNTEAFF
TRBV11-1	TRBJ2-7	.	CASASSEDYEQYF
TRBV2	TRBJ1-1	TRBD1	CASGESGTGNTEAFF
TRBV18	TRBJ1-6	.	CASSGQLLSSYNSPLHF
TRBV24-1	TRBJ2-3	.	CATSGGGRTDTQYF
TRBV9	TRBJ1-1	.	CASSVVGDRVMNTEAFF
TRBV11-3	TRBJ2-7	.	CASSRNSPVSYEQYF
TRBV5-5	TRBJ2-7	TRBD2	CASSLGHRGGNYEQYF
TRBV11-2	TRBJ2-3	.	CASSPQTSTDTQYF
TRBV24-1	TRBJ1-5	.	CATSGGYDQPQHF
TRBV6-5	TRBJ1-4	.	CAMSEQGTEKLFF
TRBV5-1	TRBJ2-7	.	CASRVSEADEQYF
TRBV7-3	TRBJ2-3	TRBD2	CASSFGTSGGTDTQYF